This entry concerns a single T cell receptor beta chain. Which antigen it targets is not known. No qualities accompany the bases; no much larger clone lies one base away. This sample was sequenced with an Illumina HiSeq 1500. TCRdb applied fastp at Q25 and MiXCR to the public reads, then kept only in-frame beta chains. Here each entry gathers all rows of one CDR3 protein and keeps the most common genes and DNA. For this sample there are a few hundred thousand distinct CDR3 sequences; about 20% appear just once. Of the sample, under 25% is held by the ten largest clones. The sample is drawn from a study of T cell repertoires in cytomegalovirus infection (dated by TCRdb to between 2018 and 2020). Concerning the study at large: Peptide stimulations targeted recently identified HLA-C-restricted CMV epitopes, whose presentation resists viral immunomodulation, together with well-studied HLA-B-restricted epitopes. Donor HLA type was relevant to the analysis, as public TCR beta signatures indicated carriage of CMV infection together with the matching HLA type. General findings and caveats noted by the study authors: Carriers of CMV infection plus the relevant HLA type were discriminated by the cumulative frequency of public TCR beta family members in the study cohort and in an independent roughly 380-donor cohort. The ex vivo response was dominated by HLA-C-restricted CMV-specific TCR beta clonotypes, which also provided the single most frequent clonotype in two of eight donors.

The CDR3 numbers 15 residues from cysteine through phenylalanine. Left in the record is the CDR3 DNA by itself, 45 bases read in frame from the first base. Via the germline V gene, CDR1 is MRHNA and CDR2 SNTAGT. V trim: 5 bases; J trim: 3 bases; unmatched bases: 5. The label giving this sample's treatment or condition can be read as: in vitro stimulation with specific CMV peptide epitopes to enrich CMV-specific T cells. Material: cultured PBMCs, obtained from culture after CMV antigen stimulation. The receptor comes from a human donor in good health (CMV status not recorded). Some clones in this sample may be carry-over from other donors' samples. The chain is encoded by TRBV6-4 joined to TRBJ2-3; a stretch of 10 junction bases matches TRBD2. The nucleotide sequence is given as TGTGCCAGCAGTAACGGACTAGCGGATACAGATACGCAGTATTTT. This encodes CASSNGLADTDTQYF.